This TCR beta chain was identified during a study of cytomegalovirus exposure and HLA in healthy donors. The germline CDR1 and CDR2 sequences are SGDLS and YYNGEE. V lost 3 bases to trimming and J lost 3 bases, with 3 bases between them. The CDR3 loop spans 11 amino acids. Each donor was nominally healthy when sampled (though unrecorded immune exposures were likely). Use of 60 Vbeta and 13 Jbeta primers characterized the PCR. The protocol was immunoSEQ multiplex PCR, while the TCRdb copy is restricted to in-frame clones and leaves out a portion. The table lists about 160,000 clones, approximately 81% of them singletons, with approximately 1.2% in the top ten.

The chain employs TRBV9 and TRBJ1-1; D gene uncertain. The receptor's source is a man aged 50 or older in good health and CMV-seropositive. The specimen sequenced was PBMCs. The CDR3 region is CASSGDTEAFF. The CDR3 DNA follows: TGTGCCAGCAGCGGCGACACTGAAGCTTTCTTT.